This TCR beta chain was sequenced in a study of PD-L1 blockade in urothelial cancer. Study context: Atezolizumab was started by patients in 2014 at 1,200 mg intravenously every 3 weeks. Blood samples contained a median 141,255 T cells.

Method: immunoSEQ multiplex PCR; TCRdb's copy keeps in-frame clones and lacks some. The repertoire holds some 87,000 clones, with over 75% as singletons. Time point reported: pretreatment peripheral blood. For this clone: The germline gene is not matched at one end of the junction; a read error may be the cause.

The germline gives CDR1 MNHNS, CDR2 SASEGT. The CDR3 sequence is 12 residues long. This clonotype was obtained from a man in his 60s with urothelial cancer. J is TRBJ2-7 and V is TRBV6-1, with D maybe TRBD1 (5 bases). The input for sequencing was PBMCs, taken around atezolizumab (anti-PD-L1) treatment. The CDR3 coding sequence is TGTGCCAGCAGGGAAGACAGCTACGAGCAGTACTTC. It specifies CASREDSYEQYF.